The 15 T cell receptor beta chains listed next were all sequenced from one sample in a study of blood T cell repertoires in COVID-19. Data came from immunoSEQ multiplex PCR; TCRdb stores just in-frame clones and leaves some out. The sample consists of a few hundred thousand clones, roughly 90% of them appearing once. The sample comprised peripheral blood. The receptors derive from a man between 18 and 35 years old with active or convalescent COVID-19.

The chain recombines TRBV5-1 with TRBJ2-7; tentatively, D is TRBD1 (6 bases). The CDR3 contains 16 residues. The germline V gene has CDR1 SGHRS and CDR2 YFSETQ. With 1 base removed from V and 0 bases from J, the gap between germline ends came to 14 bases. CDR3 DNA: TGCGCCAGCAGCTTGCCATTAGGACAGCCCTCCTACGAGCAGTACTTC. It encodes CASSLPLGQPSYEQYF.

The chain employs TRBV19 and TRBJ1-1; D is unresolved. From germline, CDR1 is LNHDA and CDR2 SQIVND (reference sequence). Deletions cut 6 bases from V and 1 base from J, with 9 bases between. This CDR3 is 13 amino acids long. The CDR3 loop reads CASSHGSNTEAFF. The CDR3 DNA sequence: TGTGCCAGTAGCCACGGGTCGAACACTGAAGCTTTCTTT.

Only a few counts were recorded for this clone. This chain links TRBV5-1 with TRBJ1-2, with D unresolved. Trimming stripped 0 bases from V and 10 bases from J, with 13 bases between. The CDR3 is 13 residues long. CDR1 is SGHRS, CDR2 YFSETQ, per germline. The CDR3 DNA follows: TGCGCCAGCAGCTTGGACAGCCCTCTTGCCTACACCTTC. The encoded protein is CASSLDSPLAYTF.

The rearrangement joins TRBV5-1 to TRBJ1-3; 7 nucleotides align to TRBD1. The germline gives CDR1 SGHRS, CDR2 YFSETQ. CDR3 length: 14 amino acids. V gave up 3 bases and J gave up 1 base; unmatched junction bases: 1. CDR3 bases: TGCGCCAGCAGCTCGACAGGGTCTGGAAACACCATATATTTT. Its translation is CASSSTGSGNTIYF.

Here the CDR3 DNA reads TGTGCCACCGCTCGCCCAGGACAGGGTGTTTTCCGGGAGCTGTTTTTT. It is translated as CATARPGQGVFRELFF. This sequence joins TRBV24-1 and TRBJ2-2, with 8 bases identical to TRBD1. From germline, CDR1 is KGHDR and CDR2 SFDVKD. With V trimmed by 9 bases and J by 9 bases, 17 bases remained unmatched. The CDR3 length is 16 residues.

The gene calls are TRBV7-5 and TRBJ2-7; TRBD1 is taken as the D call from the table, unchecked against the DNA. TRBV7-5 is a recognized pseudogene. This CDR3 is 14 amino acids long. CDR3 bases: TGTGCCAGAAGCGGGGGGACAGGCGTCTACGAGCAGTACTTC. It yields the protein CARSGGTGVYEQYF.

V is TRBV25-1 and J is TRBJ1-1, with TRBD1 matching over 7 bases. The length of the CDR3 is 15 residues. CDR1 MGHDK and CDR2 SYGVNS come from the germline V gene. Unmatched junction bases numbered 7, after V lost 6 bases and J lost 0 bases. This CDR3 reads CASSGDSPMNTEAFF. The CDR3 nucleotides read TGTGCCAGCAGCGGGGACAGCCCTATGAACACTGAAGCTTTCTTT.

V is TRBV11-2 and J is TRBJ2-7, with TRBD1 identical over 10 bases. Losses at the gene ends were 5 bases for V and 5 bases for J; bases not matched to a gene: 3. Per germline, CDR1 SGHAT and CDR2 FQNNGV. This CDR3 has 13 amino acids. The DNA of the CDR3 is TGTGCCAGCAGCCCCGGGACAGGGGACGAGCAGTACTTC. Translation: CASSPGTGDEQYF. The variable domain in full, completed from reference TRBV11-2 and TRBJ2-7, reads EAGVAQSPRYKIIEKRQSVAFWCNPISGHATLYWYQQILGQGPKLLIQFQNNGVVDDSQLPKDRFSAERLKGVDSTLKIQPAKLEDSAVYLCASSPGTGDEQYFGPGTRLTVT.

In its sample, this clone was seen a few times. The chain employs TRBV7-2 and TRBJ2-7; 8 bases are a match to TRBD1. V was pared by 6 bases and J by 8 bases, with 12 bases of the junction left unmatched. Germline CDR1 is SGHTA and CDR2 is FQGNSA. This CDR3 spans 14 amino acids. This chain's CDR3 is CASRIQPTGEKQYF. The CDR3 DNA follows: TGTGCCAGCAGAATACAACCGACAGGGGAGAAGCAGTACTTC.

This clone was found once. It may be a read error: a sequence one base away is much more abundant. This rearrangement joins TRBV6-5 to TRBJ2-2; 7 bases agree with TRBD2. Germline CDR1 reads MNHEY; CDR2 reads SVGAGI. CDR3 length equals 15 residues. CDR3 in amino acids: CPSRPAVGGAGELFF. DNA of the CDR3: TGTCCCAGCAGACCAGCAGTGGGGGGGGCCGGGGAGCTGTTTTTT.

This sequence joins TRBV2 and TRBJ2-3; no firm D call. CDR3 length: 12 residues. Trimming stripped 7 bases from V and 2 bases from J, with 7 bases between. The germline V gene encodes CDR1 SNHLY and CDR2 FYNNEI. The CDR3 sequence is CASNYHTDTQYF. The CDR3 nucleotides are TGTGCCAGCAACTATCACACAGATACGCAGTATTTT.

The CDR3 loop reads CASSQVAGVTEAFF. CDR3 nucleotide sequence: TGCGCCAGCAGCCAAGTCGCCGGGGTCACTGAAGCTTTCTTT. This sequence joins TRBV4-3 and TRBJ1-1, with D unclear. The CDR3 is made up of 14 amino acids. V was trimmed by 1 base and J by 4 bases, leaving 10 bases between them. Germline values: CDR1 LGHNA, CDR2 YSLEER.

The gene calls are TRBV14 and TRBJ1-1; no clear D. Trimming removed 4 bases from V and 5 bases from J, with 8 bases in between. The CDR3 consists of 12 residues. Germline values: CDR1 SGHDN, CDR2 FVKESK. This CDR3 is CASSRPGTEAFF. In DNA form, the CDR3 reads TGTGCCAGCAGCCGCCCCGGGACTGAAGCTTTCTTT.

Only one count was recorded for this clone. CDR3 nucleotide sequence: TGTGCCAGCAGCCTGGGAACTAGCGATTCCTACGAGCAGTACTTC. Its translation: CASSLGTSDSYEQYF. The rearrangement links TRBV7-8 to TRBJ2-7, with 7 bases lining up with TRBD2. This CDR3 is 15 amino acids long. Germline CDR1 SGHVS, CDR2 FQNEAQ. V dropped 5 bases and J dropped 1; count of bases not matched to a gene: 8.

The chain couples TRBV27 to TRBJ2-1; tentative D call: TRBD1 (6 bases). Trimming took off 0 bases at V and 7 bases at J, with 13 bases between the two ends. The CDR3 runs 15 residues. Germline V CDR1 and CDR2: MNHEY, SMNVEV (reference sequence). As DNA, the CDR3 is TGTGCCAGCAGTTTATCGCGGCCAGGGGTAAATGAGCAGTTCTTC. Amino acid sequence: CASSLSRPGVNEQFF.